This record covers a single TCR beta chain. Its antigen is unknown. This sample was included in a study of T-cell memory formation after mild COVID-19. Turning to the study itself: TCR clusters largely stayed donor specific.

Regarding the study as a whole: Later expanders leaned CD4+, whereas day 15 to 85 contracting clones were balanced CD4/CD8.

Constant-segment primers served in 5'RACE that generated TCR alpha and TCR beta cDNA libraries bearing sample barcodes and UMIs. A single record per CDR3 protein comes from TCRdb applying MiXCR to the 5' RACE reads. The sample includes about 430,000 distinct CDR3 sequences, approximately 24% of them seen just once. V lost 5 bases to trimming and J lost 7 bases, with 20 bases between them. This CDR3 has 15 residues. In germline, CDR1 is SEHNR, CDR2 FQNEAQ (reference sequence). The chain is built from TRBV7-9 and TRBJ2-5; a weak D match, TRBD1 (6 bases). This receptor was obtained from an adult woman who had mild COVID-19 (a few samples of this study predate the infection). Cell type and time point are not known. What was sequenced was PBMCs or a T cell subset sorted from them (not recorded which). CDR3 protein: CASSPQGLRAATQYF. CDR3 DNA sequence: TGTGCCAGCAGCCCTCAGGGGCTTAGAGCGGCGACCCAGTACTTC.